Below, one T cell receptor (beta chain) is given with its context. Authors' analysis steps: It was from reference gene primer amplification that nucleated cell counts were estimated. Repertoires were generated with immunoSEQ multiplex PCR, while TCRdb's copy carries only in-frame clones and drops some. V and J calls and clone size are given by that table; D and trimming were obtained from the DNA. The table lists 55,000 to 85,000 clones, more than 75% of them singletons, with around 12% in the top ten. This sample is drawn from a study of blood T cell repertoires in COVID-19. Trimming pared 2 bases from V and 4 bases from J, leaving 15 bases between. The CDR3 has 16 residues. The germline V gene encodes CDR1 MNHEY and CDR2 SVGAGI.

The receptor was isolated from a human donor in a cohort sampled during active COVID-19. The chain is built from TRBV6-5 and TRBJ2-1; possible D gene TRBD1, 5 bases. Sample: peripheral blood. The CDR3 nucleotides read TGTGCCAGCAGTTACGCCACAGGAGCTTCGTACAATGAGCAGTTCTTC. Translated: CASSYATGASYNEQFF.